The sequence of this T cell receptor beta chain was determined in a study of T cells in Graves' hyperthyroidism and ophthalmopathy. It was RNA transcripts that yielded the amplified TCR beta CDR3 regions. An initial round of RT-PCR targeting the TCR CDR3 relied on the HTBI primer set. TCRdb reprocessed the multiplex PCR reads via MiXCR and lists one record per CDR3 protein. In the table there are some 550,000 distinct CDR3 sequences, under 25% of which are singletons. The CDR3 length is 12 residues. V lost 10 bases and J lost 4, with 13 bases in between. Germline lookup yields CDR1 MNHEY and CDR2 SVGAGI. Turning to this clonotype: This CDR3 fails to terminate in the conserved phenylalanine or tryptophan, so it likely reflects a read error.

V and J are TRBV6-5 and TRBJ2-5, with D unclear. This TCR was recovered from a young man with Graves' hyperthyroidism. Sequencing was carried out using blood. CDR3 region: CATSRTRETQYL. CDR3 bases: TGTGCCACCTCAAGAACCCGAGAGACCCAGTACCTC.